Listed below are T cell receptor beta chains from one sample, sequenced in a study of T cells in Graves' hyperthyroidism and ophthalmopathy. In TCRdb, the multiplex PCR reads were re-called with MiXCR into one record per CDR3 protein. The sample contains more than 550,000 distinct CDR3 sequences, 40% to 55% of which appear only once. Sequenced input: peripheral blood or thyroid tissue (not recorded which). These TCRs come from an adult man with Graves' disease, either hyperthyroidism or ophthalmopathy (not recorded which). The conserved cysteine and the conserved F or W are not part of the CDR3 here. The order of the fields is J gene, V gene, CDR3 protein.

J gene: TRBJ2-7; V gene: TRBV7-8; CDR3 protein: ASSLSASGAYEQY
J gene: TRBJ2-2; V gene: TRBV7-9; CDR3 protein: ASSLEKGRWTGELF
J gene: TRBJ1-1; V gene: TRBV5-1; CDR3 protein: ASSLRGETEAF
J gene: TRBJ1-6; V gene: TRBV20-1; CDR3 protein: SASWDRAASDSPLH
J gene: TRBJ1-4; V gene: TRBV24-1; CDR3 protein: ATSEPHRGGGFGEKLF
J gene: TRBJ1-6; V gene: TRBV11-2; CDR3 protein: ASSRDRYNSPLH
J gene: TRBJ1-2; V gene: TRBV9; CDR3 protein: ASSVNGSPNYGYT
J gene: TRBJ1-1; V gene: TRBV6-6; CDR3 protein: ASTLQGVTEAF
J gene: TRBJ1-1; V gene: TRBV29-1; CDR3 protein: SVPGPGRGTEAF
J gene: TRBJ1-6; V gene: TRBV25-1; CDR3 protein: ASSVFGDVGSPLH
J gene: TRBJ1-3; V gene: TRBV7-4; CDR3 protein: ASSLGQASSGNTIY
J gene: TRBJ2-7; V gene: TRBV12-3/TRBV12-4; CDR3 protein: ASSRSGMSSYEQY
J gene: TRBJ1-1; V gene: TRBV29-1; CDR3 protein: SVETGYGTEAF
J gene: TRBJ1-1; V gene: TRBV7-9; CDR3 protein: ASSPPRNTEAF
J gene: TRBJ1-4; V gene: TRBV5-1; CDR3 protein: ASSWTALEKLF
J gene: TRBJ1-2; V gene: TRBV2; CDR3 protein: ASSQDEEGFYT
J gene: TRBJ2-5; V gene: TRBV7-9; CDR3 protein: ASSLDPTTTKETQY
J gene: TRBJ2-5; V gene: TRBV9; CDR3 protein: ASSVRGVGTQY
J gene: TRBJ2-7; V gene: TRBV2; CDR3 protein: ASSGPSYEQY
J gene: TRBJ1-3; V gene: TRBV7-8; CDR3 protein: ASSAGQSYSGNTIY
J gene: TRBJ1-3; V gene: TRBV12-3/TRBV12-4; CDR3 protein: ASSPGVLWAGNTIY
J gene: TRBJ2-5; V gene: TRBV5-1; CDR3 protein: ASSFVRGQETQY